This T cell receptor (beta chain) was captured in a study of T cells after yellow fever vaccination. Study context: SMART-Seq v4 Ultra Low Input prepared the low-cell-number fractions. Study results and caveats: Abundant clonotypes from the bulk population could have been carried over as contaminants into FACS-sorted repertoires.

The CDR3 is 13 residues long. Germline assignment: CDR1 LGHNA and CDR2 YNFKEQ. Trimming took 6 bases from V and 2 from J, leaving 10 bases between them. This clonotype was found a few times. Its specificity is not known. TCRdb redid the calling of the 5' RACE reads with MiXCR, one entry per CDR3 protein. The sample has hundreds of thousands of distinct CDR3 sequences; around an eighth are singletons. The sequence came from a man younger than 35 who received the YFV17D yellow fever vaccine. The sequences come from CD4+ T cells sorted from PBMCs, collected 15 days after the yellow fever booster vaccination. V and J are TRBV4-2 and TRBJ1-1; D possibly corresponds to TRBD1 (5 bases). CDR3 sequence reads: CASRLTGNTEAFF. CDR3 DNA: TGTGCCAGCAGGTTAACAGGAAACACTGAAGCTTTCTTT.